Detailed here is one TCR beta chain. Its antigen is still unknown. Deletions cut 0 bases from V and 0 bases from J, with 12 bases between. CDR3 length: 16 residues. The V gene's germline CDR1 is MNHNS and CDR2 SASEGT. This sample is part of a study of cytomegalovirus exposure and HLA in healthy donors. Findings and caveats of the study: Accurate HLA-A and HLA-B prediction from TCR beta sequences was reported for most subjects. Earlier results showed most TCR beta V segments being productive about 90% or about 30% of the time.

While unrecorded immune exposures were likely, the donors were nominally healthy when sampled. This donor's CMV serostatus went unrecorded. With 60 Vbeta and 13 Jbeta primers, the PCR was carried out. Libraries were prepared by immunoSEQ multiplex PCR; TCRdb keeps only in-frame clonotypes and omits some of them. The data contain about 140,000 clones, 73% of them singletons. The origin of this receptor is a human donor in good health. Sequenced material: PBMCs. The chain combines TRBV6-1 with TRBJ2-7; D is undetermined. In DNA, the CDR3 is TGTGCCAGCAGTGAAGCTAAGGTACGGAGCTCCTACGAGCAGTACTTC. Residues: CASSEAKVRSSYEQYF.